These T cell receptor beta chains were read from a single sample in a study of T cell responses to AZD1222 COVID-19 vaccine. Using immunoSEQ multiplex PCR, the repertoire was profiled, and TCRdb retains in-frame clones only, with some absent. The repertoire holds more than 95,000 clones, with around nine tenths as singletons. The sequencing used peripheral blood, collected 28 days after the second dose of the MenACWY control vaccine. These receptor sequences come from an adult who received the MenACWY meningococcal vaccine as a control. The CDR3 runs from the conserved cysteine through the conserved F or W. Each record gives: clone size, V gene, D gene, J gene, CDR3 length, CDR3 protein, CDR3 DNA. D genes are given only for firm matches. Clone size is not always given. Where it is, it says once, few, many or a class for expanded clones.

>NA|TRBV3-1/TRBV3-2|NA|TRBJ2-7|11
CASSLSYEQYF
TGTGCCAGCAGCCTCTCCTACGAGCAGTACTTC
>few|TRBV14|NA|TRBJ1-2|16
CASSQDGDPFNYGYTF
TGTGCCAGCAGCCAAGATGGAGACCCCTTTAACTATGGCTACACCTTC
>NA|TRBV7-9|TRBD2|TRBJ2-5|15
CASSLSGGGARSQYF
TGTGCCAGCAGCTTAAGTGGCGGGGGGGCCCGGTCCCAGTACTTC
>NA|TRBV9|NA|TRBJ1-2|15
CASSVGAGVNYGYTF
TGTGCCAGCAGCGTAGGGGCAGGGGTTAACTATGGCTACACCTTC
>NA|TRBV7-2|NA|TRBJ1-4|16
CASSPGTVTSNEKLFF
TGTGCCAGCAGCCCAGGCACAGTCACTTCCAATGAAAAACTGTTTTTT
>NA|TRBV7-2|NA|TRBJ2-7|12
CASSWTSGEQYF
TGTGCCAGCAGCTGGACTTCAGGCGAGCAGTACTTC
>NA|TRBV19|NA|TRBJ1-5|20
CASSIGQGGATSSSNQPQHF
TGTGCCAGTAGTATAGGTCAAGGGGGGGCGACATCGTCTAGCAATCAGCCCCAGCATTTT
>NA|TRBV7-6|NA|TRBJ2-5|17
CASSLVGGPTSGETQYF
TGTGCCAGCAGCTTAGTAGGTGGGCCCACATCAGGAGAGACCCAGTACTTC
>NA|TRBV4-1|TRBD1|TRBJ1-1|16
CASRAGSRGRGTEAFF
TGCGCCAGCAGAGCTGGGTCGAGGGGGCGCGGGACTGAAGCTTTCTTT
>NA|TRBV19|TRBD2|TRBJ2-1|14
CASSISGGANEQFF
TGTGCCAGTAGTATAAGCGGGGGGGCCAATGAGCAGTTCTTC
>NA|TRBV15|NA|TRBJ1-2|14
CATSSMGGSYGYTF
TGTGCCACCAGCAGTATGGGGGGGAGCTATGGCTACACCTTC
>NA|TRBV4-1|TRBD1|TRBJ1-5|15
CASSRAAQGVQPQHF
TGCGCCAGCAGCCGTGCTGCCCAGGGGGTTCAGCCCCAGCATTTT
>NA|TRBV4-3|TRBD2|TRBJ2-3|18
CASSQEQRGAEGTDTQYF
TGCGCCAGCAGCCAAGAACAGCGGGGGGCTGAGGGCACAGATACGCAGTATTTT
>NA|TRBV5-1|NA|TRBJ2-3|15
CASSYGGLVADTQYF
TGCGCCAGCAGCTACGGGGGTTTGGTTGCAGATACGCAGTATTTT
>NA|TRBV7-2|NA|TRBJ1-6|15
CASSLDSRGGSPLHF
TGTGCCAGCAGCTTAGATAGCAGGGGAGGTTCACCCCTCCACTTT
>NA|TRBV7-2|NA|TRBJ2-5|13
CASSFGGIETQYF
TGTGCCAGCAGCTTCGGCGGGATCGAGACCCAGTACTTC
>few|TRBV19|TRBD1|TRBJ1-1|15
CASSPEQGTGSEAFF
TGTGCCAGTAGTCCCGAACAGGGGACGGGGTCTGAAGCTTTCTTT
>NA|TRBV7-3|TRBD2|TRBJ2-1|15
CASSFSGGSYNEQFF
TGTGCCAGCAGCTTTAGCGGGGGATCCTACAATGAGCAGTTCTTC
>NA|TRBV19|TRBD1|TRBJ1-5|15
CASRPGGEGNQPQHF
TGTGCCAGTAGGCCAGGGGGCGAGGGGAATCAGCCCCAGCATTTT
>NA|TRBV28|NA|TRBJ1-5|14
CASSFRVGNQPQHF
TGTGCCAGCAGTTTTAGGGTCGGAAATCAGCCCCAGCATTTT
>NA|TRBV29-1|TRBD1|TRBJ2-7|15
CSVDLTGTGSYEQYF
TGCAGCGTGGACCTGACCGGGACAGGGTCATACGAGCAGTACTTC
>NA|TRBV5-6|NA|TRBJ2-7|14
CASSRTTAIYEQYF
TGTGCCAGCAGCCGGACGACGGCGATCTACGAGCAGTACTTC
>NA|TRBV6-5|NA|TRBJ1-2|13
CASTIGQGSGYTF
TGTGCCAGCACTATCGGTCAGGGCTCTGGCTACACCTTC
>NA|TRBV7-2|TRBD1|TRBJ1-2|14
CASSSRDRVGGYTF
TGTGCCAGCAGCAGCCGGGACAGGGTAGGTGGCTACACCTTC